One and the same sample provided the 3 T cell receptor beta chains below, sequenced in a study of patients and donors after allogeneic stem cell transplantation. In TCRdb, the RT-PCR reads were re-called with MiXCR into one record per CDR3 protein. The data show about 400,000 distinct CDR3 sequences, 16% seen once. Sequenced material: blood, either unsorted or a sorted T cell fraction (not recorded which). The receptor set was obtained from a human donor who was either an allogeneic HSCT recipient or a stem cell or donor lymphocyte infusion donor (not recorded which). It is not recorded whose cells these are; they may come from a transplant donor.

The chain has TRBV6-1 and TRBJ1-6; unclear D gene. Germline V lookup: CDR1 MNHNS, CDR2 SASEGT. The V gene lost 6 bases and the J gene lost 5 bases, with 11 bases spanning the gap. This CDR3 contains 14 residues. CDR3 bases: TGTGCCAGCAGCCGCGCAGGAGATAATTCACCCCTCCACTTT. Protein: CASSRAGDNSPLHF.

The chain carries TRBV24-1 and TRBJ2-7; 11 nucleotides line up with TRBD1. Germline V gene sequence: CDR1 KGHDR, CDR2 SFDVKD. The J segment lost 2 bases and the V segment lost 2 bases, leaving 1 base of the junction unmatched. The CDR3 length is 15 residues. The CDR3 here is CATSDWGQGAYEQYF. Written as DNA, the CDR3 is TGTGCCACCAGTGATTGGGGACAGGGGGCCTACGAGCAGTACTTC.

This clonotype was recorded a few times. The CDR3 region has the DNA TGCGCCAGCAGCGGGGAGAACACCGGGGAGCTGTTTTTT. The encoded protein is CASSGENTGELFF. The chain is built from TRBV4-1 and TRBJ2-2; no reliable D call. Germline loops: CDR1 MGHRA, CDR2 YSYEKL. CDR3 length: 13 amino acids. The V end lost 5 bases, the J end lost 1 base, and 5 bases lay between the germline ends.